This TCR beta chain was recorded in a study of T-cell reconstitution after alpha-beta-depleted transplantation in children. Preparation of the TCRbeta library used unique molecular identifiers. Via MiXCR, TCRdb re-called the PCR reads, giving one row per CDR3 protein. The data show 150,000 to 250,000 distinct CDR3 sequences, about 6% seen once. The V gene end was trimmed by 6 bases and the J gene end by 5 bases; junction bases not matched to a gene: 9. Germline V lookup: CDR1 MNHEY, CDR2 SMNVEV (reference sequence). CDR3 length equals 14 residues. This clonotype was counted many times. The receptor was derived from a girl less than two years old with combined immunodeficiency, due to receive a stem cell transplant. The chain recombines TRBV27 with TRBJ2-5; 7 bases fit TRBD1. Sequencing used PBMCs, obtained before TCRalphabeta/CD19-depleted stem cell transplant. CDR3 loop: CASSAQTGWETQYF. CDR3 in DNA: TGTGCCAGCAGCGCCCAGACAGGGTGGGAGACCCAGTACTTC.